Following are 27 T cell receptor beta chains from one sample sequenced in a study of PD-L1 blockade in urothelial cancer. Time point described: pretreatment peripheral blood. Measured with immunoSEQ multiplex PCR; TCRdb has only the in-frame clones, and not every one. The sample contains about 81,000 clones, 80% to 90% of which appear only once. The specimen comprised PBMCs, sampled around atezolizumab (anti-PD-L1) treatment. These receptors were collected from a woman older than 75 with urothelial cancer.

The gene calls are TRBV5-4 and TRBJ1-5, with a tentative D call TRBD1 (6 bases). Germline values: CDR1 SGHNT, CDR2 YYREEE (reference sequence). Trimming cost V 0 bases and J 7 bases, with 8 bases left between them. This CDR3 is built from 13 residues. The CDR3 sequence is CASSLGQEQPQHF. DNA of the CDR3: TGTGCCAGCAGCTTGGGACAGGAGCAGCCCCAGCATTTT.

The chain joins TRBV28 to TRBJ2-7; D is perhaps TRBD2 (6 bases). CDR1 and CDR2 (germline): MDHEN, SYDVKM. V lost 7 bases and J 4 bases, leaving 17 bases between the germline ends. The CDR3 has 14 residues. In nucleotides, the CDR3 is TGTGCCAGCACTGCCCAGGGAGGCGATTACGAGCAGTACTTC. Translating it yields CASTAQGGDYEQYF.

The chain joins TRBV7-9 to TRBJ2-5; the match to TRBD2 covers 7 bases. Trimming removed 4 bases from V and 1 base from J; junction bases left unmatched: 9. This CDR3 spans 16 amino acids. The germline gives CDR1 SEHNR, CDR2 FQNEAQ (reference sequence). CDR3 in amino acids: CASSSPRRGTQETQYF. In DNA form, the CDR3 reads TGTGCCAGCAGCTCCCCTCGGCGGGGGACCCAAGAGACCCAGTACTTC. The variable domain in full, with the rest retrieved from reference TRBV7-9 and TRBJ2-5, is DTGVSQNPRHKITKRGQNVTFRCDPISEHNRLYWYRQTLGQGPEFLTYFQNEAQLEKSRLLSDRFSAERPKGSFSTLEIQRTEQGDSAMYLCASSSPRRGTQETQYFGPGTRLLVL.

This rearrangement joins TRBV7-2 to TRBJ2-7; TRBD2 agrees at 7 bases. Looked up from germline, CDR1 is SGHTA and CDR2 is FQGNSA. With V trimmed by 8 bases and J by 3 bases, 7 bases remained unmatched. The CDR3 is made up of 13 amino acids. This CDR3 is CASRSPSGYEQYF. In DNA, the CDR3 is TGTGCCAGCCGAAGTCCTAGCGGCTACGAGCAGTACTTC.

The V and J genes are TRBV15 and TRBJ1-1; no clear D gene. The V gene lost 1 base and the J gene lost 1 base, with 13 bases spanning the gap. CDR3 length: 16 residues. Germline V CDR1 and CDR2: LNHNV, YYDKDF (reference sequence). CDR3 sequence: CATSRAPGSENTEAFF. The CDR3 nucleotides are TGTGCCACCAGCAGAGCCCCCGGGTCAGAGAACACTGAAGCTTTCTTT.

Written as DNA, the CDR3 is TGTGCCATCAGTGAAGAAGGACTTAAACCGGGCTCTGGAAACACCATATATTTT. It encodes CAISEEGLKPGSGNTIYF. The chain has TRBV10-3 and TRBJ1-3; D call uncertain. Germline V gene sequence: CDR1 ENHRY, CDR2 SYGVKD. The CDR3 length is 18 residues. Trimming shortened V by 3 bases and J by 0 bases, and 18 bases separated the two germline ends.

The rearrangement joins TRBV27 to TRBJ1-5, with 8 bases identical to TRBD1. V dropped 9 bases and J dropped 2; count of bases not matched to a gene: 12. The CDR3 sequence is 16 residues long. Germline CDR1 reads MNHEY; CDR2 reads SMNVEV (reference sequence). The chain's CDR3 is CASPTGARLCNQPQHF. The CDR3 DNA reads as TGTGCCAGTCCGACAGGGGCGAGACTCTGCAATCAGCCCCAGCATTTT.

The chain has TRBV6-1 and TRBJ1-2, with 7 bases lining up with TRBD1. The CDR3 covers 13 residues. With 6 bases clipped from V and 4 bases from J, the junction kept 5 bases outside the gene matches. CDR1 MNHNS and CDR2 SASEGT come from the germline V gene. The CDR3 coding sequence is TGTGCCAGCAGCGGGGACAGAATCTATGGCTACACCTTC. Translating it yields CASSGDRIYGYTF.

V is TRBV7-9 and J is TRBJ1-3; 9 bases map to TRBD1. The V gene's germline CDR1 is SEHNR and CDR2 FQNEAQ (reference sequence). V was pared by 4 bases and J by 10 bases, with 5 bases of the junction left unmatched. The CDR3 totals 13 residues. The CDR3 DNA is TGTGCCAGCAGCTCCCTGGACAGGGGAACCATATATTTT. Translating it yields CASSSLDRGTIYF.

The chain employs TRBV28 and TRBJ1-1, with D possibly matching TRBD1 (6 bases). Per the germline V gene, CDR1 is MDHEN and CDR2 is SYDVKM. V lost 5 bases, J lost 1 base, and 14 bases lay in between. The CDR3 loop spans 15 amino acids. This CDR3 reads CASSPRGRGNTEAFF. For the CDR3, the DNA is TGTGCCAGCAGTCCAAGGGGCAGGGGGAACACTGAAGCTTTCTTT.

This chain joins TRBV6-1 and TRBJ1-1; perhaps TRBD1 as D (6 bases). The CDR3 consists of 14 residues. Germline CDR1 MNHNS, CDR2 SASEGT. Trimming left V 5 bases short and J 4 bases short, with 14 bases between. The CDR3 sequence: CASSLMRGGTEAFF. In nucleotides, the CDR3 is TGTGCCAGCAGTCTAATGAGAGGGGGCACTGAAGCTTTCTTT.

In DNA form, the CDR3 reads TGTGCCAGCAGCCCGGGACTAGCCTCGAGCTCCTACGAGCAGTACTTC. This gives the protein CASSPGLASSSYEQYF. The rearrangement joins TRBV11-1 to TRBJ2-7; 9 bases are a match to TRBD2. CDR3 size: 16 residues. The V gene end was trimmed by 5 bases and the J gene end by 0 bases; junction bases not matched to a gene: 8. CDR1 and CDR2 from the germline V gene are SGHAT and FQDESV (reference sequence).

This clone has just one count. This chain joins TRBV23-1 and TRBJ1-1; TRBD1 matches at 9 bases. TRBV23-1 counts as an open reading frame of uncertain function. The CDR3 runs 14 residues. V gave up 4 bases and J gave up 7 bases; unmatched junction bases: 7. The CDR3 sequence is CASSRPGTGFEAFF. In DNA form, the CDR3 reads TGCGCCAGCAGTCGTCCCGGGACAGGGTTTGAAGCTTTCTTT.

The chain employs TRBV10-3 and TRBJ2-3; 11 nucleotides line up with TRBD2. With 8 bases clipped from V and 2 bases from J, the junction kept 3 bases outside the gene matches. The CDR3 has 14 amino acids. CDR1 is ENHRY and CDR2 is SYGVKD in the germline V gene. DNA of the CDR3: TGTGCCATCGGTAGCGGGAGGGCCACAGATACGCAGTATTTT. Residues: CAIGSGRATDTQYF.

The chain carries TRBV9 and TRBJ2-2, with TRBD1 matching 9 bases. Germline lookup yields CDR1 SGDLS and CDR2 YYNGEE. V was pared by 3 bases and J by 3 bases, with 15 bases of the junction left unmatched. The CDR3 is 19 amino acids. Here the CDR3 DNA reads TGTGCCAGCAGCGGCCCCCAGTGGAGTGGACAGGGGTACACCGGGGAGCTGTTTTTT. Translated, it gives CASSGPQWSGQGYTGELFF.

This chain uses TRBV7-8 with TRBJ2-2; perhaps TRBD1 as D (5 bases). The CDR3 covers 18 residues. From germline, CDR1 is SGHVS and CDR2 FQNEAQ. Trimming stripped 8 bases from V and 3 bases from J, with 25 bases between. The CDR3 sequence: CASRGRAASRGYTGELFF. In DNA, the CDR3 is TGTGCCAGCCGCGGCAGGGCGGCAAGTAGGGGTTACACCGGGGAGCTGTTTTTT.

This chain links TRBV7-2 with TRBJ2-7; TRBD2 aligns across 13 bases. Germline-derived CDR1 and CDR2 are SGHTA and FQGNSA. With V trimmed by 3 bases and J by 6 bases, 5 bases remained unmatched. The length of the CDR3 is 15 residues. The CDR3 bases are TGTGCCAGCAGCTTTGGACTAGCGGGAGTTGCCGAGCAGTACTTC. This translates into CASSFGLAGVAEQYF.

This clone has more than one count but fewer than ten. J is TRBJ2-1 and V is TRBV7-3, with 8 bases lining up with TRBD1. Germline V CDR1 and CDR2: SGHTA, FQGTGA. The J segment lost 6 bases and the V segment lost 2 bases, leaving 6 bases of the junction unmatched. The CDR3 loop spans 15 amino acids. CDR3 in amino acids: CASSLGQGGFNEQFF. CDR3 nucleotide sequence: TGTGCCAGCAGCTTAGGACAGGGTGGCTTCAATGAGCAGTTCTTC.

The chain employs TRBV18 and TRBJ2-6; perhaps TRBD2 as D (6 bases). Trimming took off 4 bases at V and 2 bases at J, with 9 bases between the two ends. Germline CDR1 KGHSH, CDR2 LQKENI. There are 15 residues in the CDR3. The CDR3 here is CASSQTSPGANVLTF. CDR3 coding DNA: TGTGCCAGCTCACAAACTAGCCCTGGGGCCAACGTCCTGACTTTC.

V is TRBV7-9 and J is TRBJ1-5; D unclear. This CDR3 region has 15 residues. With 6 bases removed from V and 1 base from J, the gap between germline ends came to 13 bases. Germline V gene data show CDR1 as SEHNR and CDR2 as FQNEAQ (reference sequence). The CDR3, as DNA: TGTGCCAGCAGTCATGACGAGGGAAGCAATCAGCCCCAGCATTTT. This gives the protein CASSHDEGSNQPQHF.

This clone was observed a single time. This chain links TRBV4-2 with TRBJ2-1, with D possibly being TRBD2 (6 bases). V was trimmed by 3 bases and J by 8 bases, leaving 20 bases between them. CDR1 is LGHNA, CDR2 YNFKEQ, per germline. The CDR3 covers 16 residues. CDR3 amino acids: CASSQGGGLTRYEQFF. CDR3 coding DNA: TGTGCCAGCAGCCAGGGTGGGGGACTGACTCGGTATGAGCAGTTCTTC.

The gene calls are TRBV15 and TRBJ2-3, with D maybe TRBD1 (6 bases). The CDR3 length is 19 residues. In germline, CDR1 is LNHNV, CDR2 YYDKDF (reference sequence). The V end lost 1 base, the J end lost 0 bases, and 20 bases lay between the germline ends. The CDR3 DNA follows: TGTGCCACCAGCAGAGGAGGGGGTCCCGCCAGGCCCAGCACAGATACGCAGTATTTT. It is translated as CATSRGGGPARPSTDTQYF.

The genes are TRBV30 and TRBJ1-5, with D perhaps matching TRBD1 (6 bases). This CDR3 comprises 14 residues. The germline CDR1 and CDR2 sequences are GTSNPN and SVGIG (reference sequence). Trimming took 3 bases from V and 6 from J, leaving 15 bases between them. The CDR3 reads CAWSALQGGQPQHF. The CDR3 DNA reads TGTGCCTGGAGCGCCTTACAAGGGGGTCAGCCCCAGCATTTT.

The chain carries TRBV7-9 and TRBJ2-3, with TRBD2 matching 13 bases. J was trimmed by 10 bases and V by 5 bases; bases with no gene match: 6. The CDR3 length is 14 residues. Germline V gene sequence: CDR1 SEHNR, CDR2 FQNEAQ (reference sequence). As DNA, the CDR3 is TGTGCCAGCAGCGCCGGGACTAGCGGGGTGGCGCAGTATTTT. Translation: CASSAGTSGVAQYF.

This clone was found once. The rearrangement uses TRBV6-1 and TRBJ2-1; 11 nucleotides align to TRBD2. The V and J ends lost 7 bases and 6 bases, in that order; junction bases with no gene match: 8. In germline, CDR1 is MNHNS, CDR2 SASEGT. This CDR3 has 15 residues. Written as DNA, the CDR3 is TGTGCCAGCACCCAGCCGGGACTAGCGGCCAATGAGCAGTTCTTC. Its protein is CASTQPGLAANEQFF.

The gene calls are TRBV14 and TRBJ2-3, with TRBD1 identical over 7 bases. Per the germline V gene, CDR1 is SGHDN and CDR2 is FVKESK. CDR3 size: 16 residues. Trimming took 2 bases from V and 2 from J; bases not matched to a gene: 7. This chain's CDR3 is CASSQHSTGITDTQYF. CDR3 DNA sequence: TGTGCCAGCAGCCAACATTCGACAGGGATCACAGATACGCAGTATTTT.

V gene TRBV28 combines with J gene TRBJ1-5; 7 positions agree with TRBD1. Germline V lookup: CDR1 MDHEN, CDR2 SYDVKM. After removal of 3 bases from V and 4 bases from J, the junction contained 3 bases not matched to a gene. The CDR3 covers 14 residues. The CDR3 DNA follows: TGTGCCAGCAGTTTTCCGGACAGGAATCAGCCCCAGCATTTT. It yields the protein CASSFPDRNQPQHF.